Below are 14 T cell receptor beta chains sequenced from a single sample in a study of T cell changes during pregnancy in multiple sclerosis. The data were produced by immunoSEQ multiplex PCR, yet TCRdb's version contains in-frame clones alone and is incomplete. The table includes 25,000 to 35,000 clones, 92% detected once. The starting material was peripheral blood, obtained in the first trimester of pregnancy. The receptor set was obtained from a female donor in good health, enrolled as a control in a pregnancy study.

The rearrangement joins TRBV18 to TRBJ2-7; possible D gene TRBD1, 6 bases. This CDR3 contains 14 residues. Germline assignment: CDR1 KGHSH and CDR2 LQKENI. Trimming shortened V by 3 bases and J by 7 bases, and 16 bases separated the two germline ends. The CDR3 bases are TGTGCCAGCTCACCTGGACAGCGGATTGGGGAGCAGTACTTC. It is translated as CASSPGQRIGEQYF. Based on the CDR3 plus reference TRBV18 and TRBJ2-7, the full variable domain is NAGVMQNPRHLVRRRGQEARLRCSPMKGHSHVYWYRQLPEEGLKFMVYLQKENIIDESGMPKERFSAEFPKEGPSILRIQQVVRGDSAAYFCASSPGQRIGEQYFGPGTRLTVT.

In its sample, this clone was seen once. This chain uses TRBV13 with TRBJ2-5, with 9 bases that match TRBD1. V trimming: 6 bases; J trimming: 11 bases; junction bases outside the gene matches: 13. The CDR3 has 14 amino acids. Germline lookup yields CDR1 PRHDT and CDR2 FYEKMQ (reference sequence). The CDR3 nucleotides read TGTGCCAGCAGGAGCGGGACAGGGTCCCTAGAGCAGTACTTC. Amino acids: CASRSGTGSLEQYF.

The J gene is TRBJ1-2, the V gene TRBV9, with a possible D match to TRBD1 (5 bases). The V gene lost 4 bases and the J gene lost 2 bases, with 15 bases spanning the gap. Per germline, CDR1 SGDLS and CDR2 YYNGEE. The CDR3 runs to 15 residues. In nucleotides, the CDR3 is TGTGCCAGCAGCCCGGGGGACGGAGTAAACTATGGCTACACCTTC. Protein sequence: CASSPGDGVNYGYTF.

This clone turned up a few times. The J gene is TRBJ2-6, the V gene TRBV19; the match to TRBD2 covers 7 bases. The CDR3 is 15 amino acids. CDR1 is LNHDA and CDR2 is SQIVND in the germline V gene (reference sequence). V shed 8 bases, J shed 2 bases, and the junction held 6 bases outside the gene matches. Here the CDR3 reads CASLRRGTGANVLTF. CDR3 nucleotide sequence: TGTGCCAGTTTGCGGCGGGGGACTGGGGCCAACGTCCTGACTTTC.

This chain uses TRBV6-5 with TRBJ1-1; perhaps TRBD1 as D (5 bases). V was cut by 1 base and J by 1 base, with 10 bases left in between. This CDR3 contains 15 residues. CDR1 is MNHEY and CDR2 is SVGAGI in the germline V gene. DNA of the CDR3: TGTGCCAGCAGTTACTGGCGGACACCGAACACTGAAGCTTTCTTT. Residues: CASSYWRTPNTEAFF.

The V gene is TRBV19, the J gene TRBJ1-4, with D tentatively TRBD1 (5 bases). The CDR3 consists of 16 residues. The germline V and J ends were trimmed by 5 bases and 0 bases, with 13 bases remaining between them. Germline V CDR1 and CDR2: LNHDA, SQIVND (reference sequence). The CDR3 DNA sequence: TGTGCCAGTAGTGTCGGGACTGAGTCAACTAATGAAAAACTGTTTTTT. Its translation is CASSVGTESTNEKLFF.

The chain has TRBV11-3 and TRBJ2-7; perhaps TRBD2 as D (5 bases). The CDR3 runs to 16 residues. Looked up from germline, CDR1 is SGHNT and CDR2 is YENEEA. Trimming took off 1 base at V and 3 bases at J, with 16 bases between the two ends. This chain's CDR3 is CASSLVPGLGIYEQYF. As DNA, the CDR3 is TGTGCCAGCAGCTTAGTCCCCGGACTTGGTATCTACGAGCAGTACTTC.

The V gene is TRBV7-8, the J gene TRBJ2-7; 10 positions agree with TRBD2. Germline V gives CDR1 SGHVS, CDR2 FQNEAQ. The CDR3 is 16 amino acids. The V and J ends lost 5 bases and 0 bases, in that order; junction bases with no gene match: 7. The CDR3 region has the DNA TGTGCCAGCAGCCCAATAGCGGGAGGTGTCTCCTACGAGCAGTACTTC. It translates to CASSPIAGGVSYEQYF.

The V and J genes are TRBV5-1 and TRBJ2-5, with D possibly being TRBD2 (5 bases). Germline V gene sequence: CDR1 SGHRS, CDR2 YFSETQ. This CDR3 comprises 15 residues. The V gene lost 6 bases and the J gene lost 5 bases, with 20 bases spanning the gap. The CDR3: CASNLEAALGETQYF. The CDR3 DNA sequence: TGCGCCAGCAATTTGGAAGCGGCCCTAGGGGAGACCCAGTACTTC.

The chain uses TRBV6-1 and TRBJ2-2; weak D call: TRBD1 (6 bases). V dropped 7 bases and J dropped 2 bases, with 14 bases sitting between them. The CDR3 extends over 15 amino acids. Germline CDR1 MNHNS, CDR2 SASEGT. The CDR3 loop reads CASIFGQTNTGELFF. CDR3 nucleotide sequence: TGTGCCAGCATTTTCGGACAGACTAACACCGGGGAGCTGTTTTTT.

CDR3 sequence (DNA): TGCGCCAGCAGCCAAGGAAGGGGTTTAGGCGGCTACACCTTC. Translation: CASSQGRGLGGYTF. This chain links TRBV4-3 with TRBJ1-2, with a weak D call TRBD1 (5 bases). Looked up from germline, CDR1 is LGHNA and CDR2 is YSLEER. CDR3 length: 14 residues. With 1 base removed from V and 8 bases from J, the gap between germline ends came to 14 bases.

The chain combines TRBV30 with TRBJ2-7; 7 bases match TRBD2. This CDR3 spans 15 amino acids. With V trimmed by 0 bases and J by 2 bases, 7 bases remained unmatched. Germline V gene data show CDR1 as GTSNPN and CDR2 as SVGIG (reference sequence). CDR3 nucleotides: TGTGCCTGGAGTGTCCTTCCGGCGGGGGCCTACGAGCAGTACTTC. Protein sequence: CAWSVLPAGAYEQYF.

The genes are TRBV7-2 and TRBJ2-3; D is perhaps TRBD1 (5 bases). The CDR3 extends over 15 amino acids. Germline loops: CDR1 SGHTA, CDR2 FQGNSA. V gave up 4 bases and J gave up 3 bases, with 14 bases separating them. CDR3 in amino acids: CASSSRQWDTDTQYF. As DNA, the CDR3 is TGTGCCAGCAGCTCCCGACAGTGGGATACAGATACGCAGTATTTT.

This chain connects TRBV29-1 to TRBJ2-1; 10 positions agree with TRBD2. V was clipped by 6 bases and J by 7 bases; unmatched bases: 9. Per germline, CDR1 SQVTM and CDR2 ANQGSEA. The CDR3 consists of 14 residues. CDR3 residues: CSVLRTSGRNEQFF. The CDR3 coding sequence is TGCAGCGTCCTTCGGACTAGCGGAAGGAATGAGCAGTTCTTC.